This TCR beta chain was sequenced during a study of cytomegalovirus exposure and HLA in healthy donors. 13 Jbeta primers and 60 Vbeta primers were used for the PCR. Clones were sequenced by immunoSEQ multiplex PCR, and TCRdb holds only the in-frame ones, with some missing. The sample table sets out fewer than 100,000 clones. The CDR3 has 14 amino acids. With 4 bases clipped from V and 2 bases from J, the junction kept 7 bases outside the gene matches. Germline V gene lookup returns CDR1 SQVTM and CDR2 ANQGSEA. Sequencing was performed on PBMCs. This receptor was identified in a man aged 50-60 years in good health and CMV-seronegative. This sequence joins TRBV29-1 and TRBJ2-7, with 8 bases lining up with TRBD1. The CDR3 bases are TGCAGCGTTGTCCTCCTGGACAGGGCCTACGAGCAGTACTTC. Protein product: CSVVLLDRAYEQYF.